This T cell receptor (beta chain) was recorded in a study of CD4 T cells in relation to SARS-CoV-2 and coronaviruses. TCRdb's table, derived via immunoSEQ multiplex PCR, lists solely in-frame clones and lacks some. The sample shows 35,000 to 45,000 clones, just under 85% of them seen only once. CDR1 and CDR2 (germline): LNHDA, SQIVND (reference sequence). This CDR3 is built from 15 residues. J was trimmed by 4 bases and V by 3 bases; bases with no gene match: 6. Details on this clone: Its antigen is undetermined.

Sequenced input: naive CD4+ T cells from PBMCs, cultured in vitro. This sample's subset: naive CD4+ T cells isolated by negative enrichment. The J gene is TRBJ2-1, the V gene TRBV19; 7 positions match TRBD2. This TCR derives from an adult with COVID-19. CDR3: CASSMTLAVYNEQFF. The CDR3 DNA reads TGTGCCAGTAGTATGACGCTAGCGGTTTACAATGAGCAGTTCTTC.